The 8 T cell receptor beta chains in this list originate from one sample, sequenced in a study of blood T cell repertoires in COVID-19. Produced via immunoSEQ multiplex PCR; TCRdb's table is partial and in-frame only. The sample contains approximately 470,000 clones, approximately 85% of which appear only once. The sequenced sample was peripheral blood. These receptors all stem from a human donor in a cohort sampled during active COVID-19.

The rearrangement joins TRBV28 to TRBJ1-3; D might be TRBD1 (6 bases). V was shortened by 7 bases and J by 4 bases, with 14 bases between the two germline ends. Looked up from germline, CDR1 is MDHEN and CDR2 is SYDVKM. The CDR3 has 14 residues. The CDR3 loop is CASTLGGAGNTIYF. The CDR3 DNA reads TGTGCCAGCACCTTAGGGGGGGCCGGAAACACCATATATTTT.

This chain links TRBV5-4 with TRBJ2-7, with 7 bases that match TRBD1. CDR3 length equals 15 residues. CDR1 SGHNT and CDR2 YYREEE come from the germline V gene (reference sequence). V lost 1 base, J lost 4 bases, and 8 bases stayed unmatched. This CDR3 reads CASSLSPGQNYEQYF. Here the CDR3 DNA reads TGTGCCAGCAGCTTGTCACCGGGACAGAATTACGAGCAGTACTTC. The whole variable domain, remainder taken from reference TRBV5-4 and TRBJ2-7, is ETGVTQSPTHLIKTRGQQVTLRCSSQSGHNTVSWYQQALGQGPQFIFQYYREEENGRGNFPPRFSGLQFPNYSSELNVNALELDDSALYLCASSLSPGQNYEQYFGPGTRLTVT.

The CDR3 protein is CSSRSATDTQYF. The CDR3 DNA sequence: TGCAGCTCTAGGAGCGCCACAGATACGCAGTATTTT. V and J are TRBV29-1 and TRBJ2-3; D unclear. Germline CDR1 SQVTM, CDR2 ANQGSEA. The CDR3 runs to 12 residues. V was cut by 8 bases and J by 2 bases, with 11 bases left in between.

The chain uses TRBV25-1 and TRBJ2-5; 10 nucleotides align to TRBD2. Germline assignment: CDR1 MGHDK and CDR2 SYGVNS. V lost 1 base to trimming and J lost 1 base; unmatched junction nucleotides: 6. This CDR3 is built from 17 residues. The CDR3 loop reads CASSEWSGRAPQETQYF. The CDR3 nucleotides read TGTGCCAGCAGTGAATGGAGCGGGAGGGCCCCCCAAGAGACCCAGTACTTC.

This clone was recorded a few times. The chain employs TRBV3-1 (or the pseudogene TRBV3-2) and TRBJ2-3; 13 bases fit TRBD2. Losses at the gene ends were 6 bases for V and 5 bases for J; bases not matched to a gene: 8. The CDR3 loop spans 16 amino acids. Germline CDR1 LGHDT, CDR2 YNNKEL (reference sequence). DNA of the CDR3: TGTGCCAGCAGACGTACTAGCGGGAGGGCCGGAGATACGCAGTATTTT. Translated, it gives CASRRTSGRAGDTQYF.

Of note for this clone: At the DNA level, this CDR3 is encoded by other sequences in the same sample as well. The V call is TRBV5-8, the J call TRBJ2-7; D ambiguous. V lost 0 bases and J lost 2, with 6 bases in between. From germline, CDR1 is SGHTS and CDR2 YDEGEE. The CDR3 totals 13 residues. The CDR3 nucleotides are TGTGCCAGCAGCTTGGTTTCCACCTACGAGCAGTACTTC. This codes for CASSLVSTYEQYF.

V gene TRBV3-1 (or the pseudogene TRBV3-2) combines with J gene TRBJ1-1, with 7 bases fitting TRBD1. V dropped 4 bases and J dropped 0; count of bases not matched to a gene: 2. Germline lookup yields CDR1 LGHDT and CDR2 YNNKEL (reference sequence). CDR3 length: 14 residues. CDR3 in amino acids: CASSPGQLNTEAFF. In DNA, the CDR3 is TGTGCCAGCAGCCCGGGACAGCTGAACACTGAAGCTTTCTTT.

This chain joins TRBV11-1 and TRBJ2-1; 8 nucleotides align to TRBD2. Germline loops: CDR1 SGHAT, CDR2 FQDESV (reference sequence). V dropped 2 bases and J dropped 10; count of bases not matched to a gene: 10. The CDR3 runs to 15 residues. CDR3 loop: CASSLRREGRGEQFF. For the CDR3, the DNA is TGTGCCAGCAGCTTACGACGGGAGGGCCGGGGCGAGCAGTTCTTC.